This T cell receptor beta chain was identified during a study of cytomegalovirus exposure and HLA in healthy donors. Study results and caveats: Presence/absence comparisons presumed near-even sequencing depth among donors.

A note on this clone: Its antigen remains unknown.

60 Vbeta and 13 Jbeta primers were used in PCR. Assay used: immunoSEQ multiplex PCR; TCRdb lists only in-frame clones, some missing. This table holds roughly 80,000 clones. The CDR3 spans 16 residues. Deletions cut 9 bases from V and 2 bases from J, with 23 bases between. Germline V CDR1 and CDR2: SGHAT, FQDESV (reference sequence). The sample comprised PBMCs. This rearrangement joins TRBV11-1 to TRBJ2-7; possibly TRBD2 for D (6 bases). This sequence was found in a man aged 45-65 years in good health and CMV-seronegative. CDR3 residues: CASSRGLGTAAYEQYF. Written as DNA, the CDR3 is TGTGCCAGTTCCAGAGGGTTAGGGACTGCGGCCTACGAGCAGTACTTC.